A single T cell receptor (beta chain) is shown here with its context. The data are from a study of shared clonotypes between healthy human individuals. Using immunoSEQ multiplex PCR, the repertoire was profiled, and TCRdb retains in-frame clones only, with some absent. Here the sample spans roughly 2.5 million clones, approximately 92% being singletons. Sequencing used naive CD4+ T cells sorted from blood. The subset was: CD45RA+ positively selected. The sequence was collected from a young man in good health.

The CDR3 loop is CASTRAGGEQYF. The CDR3 region has the DNA TGCGCCAGCACACGGGCCGGAGGCGAGCAGTACTTC. The V gene is TRBV5-1, the J gene TRBJ2-7, with D tentatively TRBD2 (5 bases). Germline CDR1 reads SGHRS; CDR2 reads YFSETQ. V was cut by 6 bases and J by 6 bases, with 13 bases left in between. This CDR3 region has 12 residues.